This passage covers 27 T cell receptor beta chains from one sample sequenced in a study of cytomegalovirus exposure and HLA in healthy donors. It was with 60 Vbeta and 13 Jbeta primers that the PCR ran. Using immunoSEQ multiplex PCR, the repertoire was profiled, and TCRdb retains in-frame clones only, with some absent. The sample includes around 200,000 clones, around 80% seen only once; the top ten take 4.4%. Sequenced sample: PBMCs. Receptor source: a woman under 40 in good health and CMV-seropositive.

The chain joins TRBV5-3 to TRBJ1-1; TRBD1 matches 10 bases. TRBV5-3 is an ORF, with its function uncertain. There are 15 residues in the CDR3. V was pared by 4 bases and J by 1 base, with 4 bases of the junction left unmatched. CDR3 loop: CARSPWDRGNTEAFF. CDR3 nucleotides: TGTGCCAGAAGCCCCTGGGACAGGGGGAACACTGAAGCTTTCTTT.

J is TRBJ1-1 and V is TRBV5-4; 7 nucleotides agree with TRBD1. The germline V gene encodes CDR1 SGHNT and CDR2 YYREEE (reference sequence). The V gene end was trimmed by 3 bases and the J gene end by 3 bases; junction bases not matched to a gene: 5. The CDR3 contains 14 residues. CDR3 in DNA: TGTGCCAGCAGCTCTTCGGACAGGTACACTGAAGCTTTCTTT. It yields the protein CASSSSDRYTEAFF.

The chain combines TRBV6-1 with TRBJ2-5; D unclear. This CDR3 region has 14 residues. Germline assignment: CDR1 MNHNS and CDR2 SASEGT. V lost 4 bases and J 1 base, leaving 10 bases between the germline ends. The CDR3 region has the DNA TGTGCCAGCAGTGTGCCGAGAAGCCAAGAGACCCAGTACTTC. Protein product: CASSVPRSQETQYF.

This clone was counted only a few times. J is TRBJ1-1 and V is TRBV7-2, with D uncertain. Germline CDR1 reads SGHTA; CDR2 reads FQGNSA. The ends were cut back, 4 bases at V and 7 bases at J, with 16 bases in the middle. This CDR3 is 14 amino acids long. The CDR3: CASSSQPGSGEAFF. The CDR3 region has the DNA TGTGCCAGCAGCTCCCAACCGGGATCTGGTGAAGCTTTCTTT.

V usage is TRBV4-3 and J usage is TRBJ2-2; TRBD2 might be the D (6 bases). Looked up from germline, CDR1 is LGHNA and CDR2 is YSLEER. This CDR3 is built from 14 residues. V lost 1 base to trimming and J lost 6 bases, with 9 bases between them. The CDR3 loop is CASSQGQRAGELFF. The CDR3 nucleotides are TGCGCCAGCAGCCAAGGCCAGCGGGCCGGGGAGCTGTTTTTT.

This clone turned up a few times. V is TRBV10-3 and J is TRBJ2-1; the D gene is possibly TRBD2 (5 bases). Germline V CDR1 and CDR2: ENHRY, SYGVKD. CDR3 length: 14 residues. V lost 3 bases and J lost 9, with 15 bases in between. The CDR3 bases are TGTGCCATCAGTGACCCCGTCCGGGATGTTGAGCAGTTCTTC. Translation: CAISDPVRDVEQFF.

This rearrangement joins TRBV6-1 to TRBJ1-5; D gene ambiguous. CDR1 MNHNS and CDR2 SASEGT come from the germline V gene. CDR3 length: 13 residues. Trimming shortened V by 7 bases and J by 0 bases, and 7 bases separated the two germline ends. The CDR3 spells CASIGSSNQPQHF. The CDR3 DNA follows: TGTGCCAGCATAGGGAGTAGCAATCAGCCCCAGCATTTT.

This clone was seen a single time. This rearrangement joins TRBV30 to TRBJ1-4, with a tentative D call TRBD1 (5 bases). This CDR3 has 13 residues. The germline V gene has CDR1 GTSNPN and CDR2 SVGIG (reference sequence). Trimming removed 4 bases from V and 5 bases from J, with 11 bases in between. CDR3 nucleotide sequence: TGTGCCTGGAATTCCAGGGTGAATGAAAAACTGTTTTTT. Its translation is CAWNSRVNEKLFF.

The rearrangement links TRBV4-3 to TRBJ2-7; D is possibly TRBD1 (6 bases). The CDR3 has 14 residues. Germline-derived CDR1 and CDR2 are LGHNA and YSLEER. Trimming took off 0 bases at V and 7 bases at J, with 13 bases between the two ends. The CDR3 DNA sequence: TGCGCCAGCAGCCAAGAGGCAGGGGCTGGTGAGCAGTACTTC. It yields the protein CASSQEAGAGEQYF.

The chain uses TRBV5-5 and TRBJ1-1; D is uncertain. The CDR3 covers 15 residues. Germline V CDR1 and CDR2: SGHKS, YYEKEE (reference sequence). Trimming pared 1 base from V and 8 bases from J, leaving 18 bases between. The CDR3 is CASSLQAGLVLEAFF. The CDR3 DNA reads TGTGCCAGCAGCTTGCAGGCAGGATTGGTCCTAGAAGCTTTCTTT.

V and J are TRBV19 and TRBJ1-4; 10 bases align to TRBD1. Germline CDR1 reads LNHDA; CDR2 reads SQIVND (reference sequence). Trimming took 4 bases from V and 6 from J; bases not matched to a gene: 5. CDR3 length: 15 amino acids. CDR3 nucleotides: TGTGCCAGTAGTACGACAGGGGGCGCGTATGAAAAACTGTTTTTT. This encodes CASSTTGGAYEKLFF.

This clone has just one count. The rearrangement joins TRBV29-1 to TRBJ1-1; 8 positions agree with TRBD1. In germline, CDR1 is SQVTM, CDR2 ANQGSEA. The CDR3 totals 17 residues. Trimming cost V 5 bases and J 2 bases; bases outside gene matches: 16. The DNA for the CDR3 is TGCAGCGTTACCCCAAAAGGACAGGGATCGTTAAACACTGAAGCTTTCTTT. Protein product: CSVTPKGQGSLNTEAFF.

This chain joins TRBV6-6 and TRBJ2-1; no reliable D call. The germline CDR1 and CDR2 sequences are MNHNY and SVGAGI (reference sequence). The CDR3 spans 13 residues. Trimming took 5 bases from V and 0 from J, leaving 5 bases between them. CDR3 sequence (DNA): TGTGCCAGCAGTCTTAGCTCCTACAATGAGCAGTTCTTC. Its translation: CASSLSSYNEQFF.

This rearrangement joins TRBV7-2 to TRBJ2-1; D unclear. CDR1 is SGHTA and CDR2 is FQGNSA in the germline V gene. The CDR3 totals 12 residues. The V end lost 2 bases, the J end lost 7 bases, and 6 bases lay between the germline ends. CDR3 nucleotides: TGTGCCAGCAGCTTATGGCAGAATGAGCAGTTCTTC. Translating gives CASSLWQNEQFF. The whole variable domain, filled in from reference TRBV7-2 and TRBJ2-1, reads GAGVSQSPSNKVTEKGKDVELRCDPISGHTALYWYRQSLGQGLEFLIYFQGNSAPDKSGLPSDRFSAERTGGSVSTLTIQRTQQEDSAVYLCASSLWQNEQFFGPGTRLTVL.

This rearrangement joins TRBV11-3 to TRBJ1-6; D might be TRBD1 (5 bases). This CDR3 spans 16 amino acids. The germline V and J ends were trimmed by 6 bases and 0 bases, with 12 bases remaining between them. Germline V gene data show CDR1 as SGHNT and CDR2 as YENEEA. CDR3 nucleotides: TGTGCCAGCAGGCGGGACTTAAGCTCCTATAATTCACCCCTCCACTTT. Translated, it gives CASRRDLSSYNSPLHF.

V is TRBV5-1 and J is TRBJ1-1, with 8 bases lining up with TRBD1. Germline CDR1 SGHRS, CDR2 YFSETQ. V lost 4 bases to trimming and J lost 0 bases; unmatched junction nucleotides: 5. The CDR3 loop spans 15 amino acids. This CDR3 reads CASSLTGVMNTEAFF. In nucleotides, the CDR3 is TGCGCCAGCAGCCTGACAGGGGTAATGAACACTGAAGCTTTCTTT.

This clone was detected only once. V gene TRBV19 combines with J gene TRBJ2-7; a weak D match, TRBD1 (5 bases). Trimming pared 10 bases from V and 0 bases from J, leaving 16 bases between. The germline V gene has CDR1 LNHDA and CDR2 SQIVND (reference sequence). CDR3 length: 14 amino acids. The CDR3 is CATSRERSSYEQYF. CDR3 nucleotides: TGTGCCACCTCCAGGGAAAGGAGCTCCTACGAGCAGTACTTC.

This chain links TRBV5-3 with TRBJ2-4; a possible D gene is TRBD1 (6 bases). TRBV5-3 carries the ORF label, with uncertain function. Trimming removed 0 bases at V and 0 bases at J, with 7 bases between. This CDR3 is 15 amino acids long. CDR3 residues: CARSLEGVAKNIQYF. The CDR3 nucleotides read TGTGCCAGAAGCTTGGAGGGGGTAGCCAAAAACATTCAGTACTTC.

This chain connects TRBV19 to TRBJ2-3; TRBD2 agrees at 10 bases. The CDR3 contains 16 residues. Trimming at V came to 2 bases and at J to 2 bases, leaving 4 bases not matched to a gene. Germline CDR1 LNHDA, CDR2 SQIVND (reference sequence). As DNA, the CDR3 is TGTGCCAGTAGTATAAGCGGGAGGGCCAACACAGATACGCAGTATTTT. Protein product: CASSISGRANTDTQYF. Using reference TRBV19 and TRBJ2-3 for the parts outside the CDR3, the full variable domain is DGGITQSPKYLFRKEGQNVTLSCEQNLNHDAMYWYRQDPGQGLRLIYYSQIVNDFQKGDIAEGYSVSREKKESFPLTVTSAQKNPTAFYLCASSISGRANTDTQYFGPGTRLTVL.

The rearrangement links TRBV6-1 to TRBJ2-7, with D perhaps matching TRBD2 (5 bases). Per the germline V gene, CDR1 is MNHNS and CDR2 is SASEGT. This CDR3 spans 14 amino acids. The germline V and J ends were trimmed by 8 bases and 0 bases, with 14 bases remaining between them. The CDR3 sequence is CASCWTEVSYEQYF. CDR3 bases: TGTGCCAGCTGCTGGACGGAGGTCTCCTACGAGCAGTACTTC.

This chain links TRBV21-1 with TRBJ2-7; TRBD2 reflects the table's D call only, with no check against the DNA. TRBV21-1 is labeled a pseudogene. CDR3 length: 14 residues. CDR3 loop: CASNPIRGPHEQYF. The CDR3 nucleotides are TGTGCCAGCAACCCCATCCGGGGTCCCCACGAGCAGTACTTC.

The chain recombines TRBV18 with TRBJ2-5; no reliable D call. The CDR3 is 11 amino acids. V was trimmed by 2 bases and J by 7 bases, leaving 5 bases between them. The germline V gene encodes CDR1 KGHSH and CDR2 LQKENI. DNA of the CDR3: TGTGCCAGCTCACCAGAGGTGACCCAGTACTTC. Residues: CASSPEVTQYF. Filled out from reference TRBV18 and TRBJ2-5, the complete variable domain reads NAGVMQNPRHLVRRRGQEARLRCSPMKGHSHVYWYRQLPEEGLKFMVYLQKENIIDESGMPKERFSAEFPKEGPSILRIQQVVRGDSAAYFCASSPEVTQYFGPGTRLLVL.

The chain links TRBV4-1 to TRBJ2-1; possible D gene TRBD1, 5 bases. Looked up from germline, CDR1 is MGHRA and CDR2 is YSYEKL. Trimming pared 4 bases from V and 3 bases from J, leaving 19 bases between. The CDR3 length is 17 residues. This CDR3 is CASSRNPSGINYNEQFF. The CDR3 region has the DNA TGCGCCAGCAGCCGAAACCCTTCAGGGATTAACTACAATGAGCAGTTCTTC.

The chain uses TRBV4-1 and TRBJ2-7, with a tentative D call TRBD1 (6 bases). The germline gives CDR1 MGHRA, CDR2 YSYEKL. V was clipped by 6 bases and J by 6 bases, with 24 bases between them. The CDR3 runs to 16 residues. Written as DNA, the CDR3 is TGCGCCAGCAGTCACGGGCAGGGGATTCTTTCAGGCGAGCAGTACTTC. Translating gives CASSHGQGILSGEQYF.

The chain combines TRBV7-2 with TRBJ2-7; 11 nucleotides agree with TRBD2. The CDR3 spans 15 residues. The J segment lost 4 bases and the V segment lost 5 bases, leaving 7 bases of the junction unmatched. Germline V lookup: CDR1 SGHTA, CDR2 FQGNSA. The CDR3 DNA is TGTGCCAGCAGCATAACTAGCGGGAGTCCTTACGAGCAGTACTTC. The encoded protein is CASSITSGSPYEQYF.

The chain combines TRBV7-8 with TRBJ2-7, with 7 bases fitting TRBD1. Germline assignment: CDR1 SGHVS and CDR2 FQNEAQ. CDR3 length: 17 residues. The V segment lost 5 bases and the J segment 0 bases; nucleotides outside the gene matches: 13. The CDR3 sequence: CASSPPWTGLTSYEQYF. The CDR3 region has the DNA TGTGCCAGCAGCCCCCCTTGGACAGGCCTGACCTCCTACGAGCAGTACTTC.

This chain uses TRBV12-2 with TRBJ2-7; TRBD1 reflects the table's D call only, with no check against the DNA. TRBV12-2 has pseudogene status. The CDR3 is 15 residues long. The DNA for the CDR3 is TGTGCAAGTCGCCCAACATTGTTACAGGGCTACGAGCAGTACTTC. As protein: CASRPTLLQGYEQYF.